The clone carrying this T cell receptor (beta chain) was detected only a few times. Its target is not known. TCRdb re-analysed the 5' RACE reads in MiXCR, keeping a single row per CDR3 protein. Here the sample spans about 360,000 distinct CDR3 sequences, more than 20% being singletons. This sample is part of a study of CD8 T cells in ankylosing spondylitis. Whole-study results and caveats: In ankylosing spondylitis patients, matched synovial fluid reportedly showed significant enrichment of disease-linked clones. The disease-linked clones had a CD8+ phenotype and low blood frequencies.

V lost 0 bases to trimming and J lost 6 bases; unmatched junction nucleotides: 2. Germline loops: CDR1 SQVTM, CDR2 ANQGSEA. CDR3 size: 12 residues. The chain joins TRBV29-1 to TRBJ2-7; 7 bases agree with TRBD1. This receptor was obtained from a male donor with ankylosing spondylitis or in good health (not recorded which). Material: blood, either unsorted or a sorted T cell fraction (not recorded which). The CDR3 reads CSVEDDRAEQYF. CDR3 bases: TGCAGCGTTGAAGATGACAGGGCCGAGCAGTACTTC.